The entry below describes one TCR beta chain. Other nucleotide sequences from this sample produce the same CDR3. The CDR3 loop spans 13 amino acids. V trimming: 4 bases; J trimming: 3 bases; junction bases outside the gene matches: 1. Germline loops: CDR1 LGHDT, CDR2 YNNKEL (reference sequence). These data are taken from a study of blood T cell repertoires in COVID-19. Under the authors' procedure: Scientists estimated how many nucleated cells there were by amplifying reference gene primers. Clones were read by immunoSEQ multiplex PCR, and TCRdb kept only the in-frame ones, dropping some. D and trimming were read from the DNA, whereas the V and J calls and clone size are those reported in that table. The sample holds 350,000 to 450,000 clones, 70% to 90% seen once.

The source is a woman aged 55-70 years with COVID-19, enrolled during active disease. Source material: peripheral blood. The V call is TRBV3-1 (or the pseudogene TRBV3-2), the J call TRBJ1-2, with TRBD1 matching 8 bases. The CDR3 loop reads CASSLTGDYGYTF. DNA for the CDR3: TGTGCCAGCAGCCTGACAGGGGACTATGGCTACACCTTC.